The T cell receptor (beta chain) described here comes from a study of CD8 T cell repertoires and HIV-1 epitope variants. Points on this clone: Its antigen is unknown.

Assay used: immunoSEQ multiplex PCR; TCRdb lists only in-frame clones, some missing. Among about 4,400 clones listed, approximately 64% were seen once. Looked up from germline, CDR1 is MNHNS and CDR2 is SASEGT. This CDR3 spans 14 amino acids. Trimming took off 4 bases at V and 4 bases at J, with 11 bases between the two ends. The TCR was taken from a male donor with HIV. Sequencing was performed on cultured CD8+ T cells derived from PBMCs. J is TRBJ2-1 and V is TRBV6-1, with a possible D match to TRBD1 (6 bases). CDR3 coding DNA: TGTGCCAGCAGTGCTCGGACAGATTACAATGAGCAGTTCTTC. Protein sequence: CASSARTDYNEQFF.